The next 27 T cell receptor beta chains were all read from a single sample in a study of Tregs in tolerant kidney transplant recipients. Produced via immunoSEQ multiplex PCR; TCRdb's table is partial and in-frame only. In the table there are 75,000 to 95,000 clones, around 90% of which are singletons. Sequencing used CD8+ T cells from blood. The receptor set was obtained from a human donor in good health.

The rearrangement joins TRBV5-4 to TRBJ2-1, with TRBD2 matching 11 bases. The CDR3 extends over 16 amino acids. Germline lookup yields CDR1 SGHNT and CDR2 YYREEE (reference sequence). V gave up 2 bases and J gave up 7 bases; unmatched junction bases: 8. CDR3 coding DNA: TGTGCCAGCAGCTTAGGGGAACTAGCGGGGGTAAATGAGCAGTTCTTC. Encoded protein: CASSLGELAGVNEQFF. Full variable domain (remainder filled in from reference TRBV5-4 and TRBJ2-1): ETGVTQSPTHLIKTRGQQVTLRCSSQSGHNTVSWYQQALGQGPQFIFQYYREEENGRGNFPPRFSGLQFPNYSSELNVNALELDDSALYLCASSLGELAGVNEQFFGPGTRLTVL.

The gene calls are TRBV19 and TRBJ2-7; D is perhaps TRBD2 (6 bases). Deletions cut 6 bases from V and 2 bases from J, with 17 bases between. Germline V gives CDR1 LNHDA, CDR2 SQIVND (reference sequence). The CDR3 is 15 residues long. The chain's CDR3 is CASSPRGSGTYEQYF. The CDR3 region has the DNA TGTGCCAGTAGCCCCCGGGGTAGCGGCACCTACGAGCAGTACTTC.

V usage is TRBV9 and J usage is TRBJ2-7; TRBD2 agrees at 7 bases. Germline V gives CDR1 SGDLS, CDR2 YYNGEE. The junction had 11 bases not matched to a gene; V was cut back by 0 bases and J by 5 bases. The CDR3 loop spans 16 amino acids. The CDR3 loop reads CASSVGSRGSVNEQYF. The CDR3 bases are TGTGCCAGCAGCGTAGGGAGCCGCGGGAGTGTCAACGAGCAGTACTTC.

This clone appeared a single time. V and J are TRBV6-1 and TRBJ2-5; 8 bases agree with TRBD2. CDR1 and CDR2 (germline): MNHNS, SASEGT. V dropped 8 bases and J dropped 4; count of bases not matched to a gene: 6. The CDR3 runs to 13 residues. The CDR3 reads CASGGAGGETQYF. The CDR3 nucleotides read TGTGCCAGCGGCGGCGCGGGGGGAGAGACCCAGTACTTC.

This chain links TRBV15 with TRBJ1-2; D is unresolved. The CDR3 covers 14 residues. Trimming cost V 0 bases and J 6 bases, with 11 bases left between them. Germline-derived CDR1 and CDR2 are LNHNV and YYDKDF (reference sequence). DNA of the CDR3: TGTGCCACCAGCAGAGACACAGCTCTGAATGGCTACACCTTC. This codes for CATSRDTALNGYTF.

J is TRBJ1-1 and V is TRBV7-6, with D perhaps TRBD1 (6 bases). Germline V gene data show CDR1 as SGHVS and CDR2 as FNYEAQ. The CDR3 spans 13 residues. Trimming took 5 bases from V and 7 from J, leaving 14 bases between them. CDR3 loop: CASSVRGGVEAFF. The CDR3 DNA is TGTGCCAGCAGCGTAAGAGGGGGGGTTGAAGCTTTCTTT.

J is TRBJ2-3 and V is TRBV5-6, with D perhaps matching TRBD2 (5 bases). The CDR3 extends over 17 amino acids. Germline V lookup: CDR1 SGHDT, CDR2 YYEEEE. With 3 bases removed from V and 4 bases from J, the gap between germline ends came to 21 bases. CDR3 in amino acids: CASSWGRYSLAADTQYF. CDR3 DNA sequence: TGTGCCAGCAGCTGGGGAAGATACTCCCTAGCTGCAGATACGCAGTATTTT.

The gene calls are TRBV18 and TRBJ2-7, with 10 bases fitting TRBD2. The CDR3 length is 15 residues. The V gene end was trimmed by 5 bases and the J gene end by 5 bases; junction bases not matched to a gene: 9. Per the germline V gene, CDR1 is KGHSH and CDR2 is LQKENI. The CDR3 region is CASSMSGRAADEQYF. The CDR3, as DNA: TGTGCCAGCTCAATGAGCGGGAGGGCCGCGGACGAGCAGTACTTC.

The chain combines TRBV10-3 with TRBJ2-2, with 10 bases fitting TRBD2. Germline CDR1 is ENHRY and CDR2 is SYGVKD. Trimming at V came to 10 bases and at J to 0 bases, leaving 8 bases not matched to a gene. There are 16 residues in the CDR3. This CDR3 reads CASSDLAGANTGELFF. The DNA of the CDR3 is TGTGCCAGCAGCGATCTAGCGGGAGCGAACACCGGGGAGCTGTTTTTT.

The chain couples TRBV19 to TRBJ2-7; no clear D gene. The CDR3 is 13 residues long. Germline-derived CDR1 and CDR2 are LNHDA and SQIVND (reference sequence). The V gene lost 5 bases and the J gene lost 7 bases, with 15 bases spanning the gap. Here the CDR3 DNA reads TGTGCCAGTAGTGCCGGACCGGTTTGGGAGCAGTACTTC. This codes for CASSAGPVWEQYF.

The chain links TRBV5-1 to TRBJ1-1, with D unresolved. The germline V and J ends were trimmed by 7 bases and 0 bases, with 7 bases remaining between them. The CDR3 totals 12 residues. Germline-derived CDR1 and CDR2 are SGHRS and YFSETQ. CDR3 residues: CASEGMNTEAFF. The CDR3 coding sequence is TGCGCCAGCGAGGGTATGAACACTGAAGCTTTCTTT.

The V and J genes are TRBV5-4 and TRBJ2-7; unclear D gene. V was clipped by 2 bases and J by 7 bases, with 7 bases between them. CDR1 and CDR2 (germline): SGHNT, YYREEE (reference sequence). The CDR3 loop spans 11 amino acids. The CDR3 nucleotides are TGTGCCAGCAGCTTCAGAATGGAGCAGTACTTC. Translating gives CASSFRMEQYF.

The chain carries TRBV19 and TRBJ1-1; D unresolved. From germline, CDR1 is LNHDA and CDR2 SQIVND (reference sequence). The ends were cut back, 10 bases at V and 4 bases at J, with 25 bases in the middle. CDR3 length: 16 residues. In DNA, the CDR3 is TGTGCCACCACCACCTTGGAGGGCGCCATGGGCACTGAAGCTTTCTTT. This encodes CATTTLEGAMGTEAFF.

This sequence joins TRBV4-1 and TRBJ1-1; D gene unclear. CDR3 length: 14 amino acids. V lost 3 bases and J lost 5, with 13 bases in between. CDR1 is MGHRA, CDR2 YSYEKL, per germline. DNA for the CDR3: TGCGCCAGCAGCCAGGACCCTTTGAGAACTGAAGCTTTCTTT. It specifies CASSQDPLRTEAFF.

In this sample, this clone turned up once. J is TRBJ1-5 and V is TRBV5-8; D is unresolved. In germline, CDR1 is SGHTS, CDR2 YDEGEE. CDR3 length equals 15 residues. Trimming shortened V by 1 base and J by 0 bases, and 8 bases separated the two germline ends. The CDR3 coding sequence is TGTGCCAGCAGCTTGCACATCTATAGCAATCAGCCCCAGCATTTT. Translated, it gives CASSLHIYSNQPQHF.

This chain joins TRBV13 and TRBJ2-3; 11 bases are shared with TRBD2. The CDR3 extends over 12 amino acids. Trimming took 3 bases from V and 14 from J; bases not matched to a gene: 4. In germline, CDR1 is PRHDT, CDR2 FYEKMQ (reference sequence). CDR3 nucleotides: TGTGCCAGCAGCTTCCTGACTAGCGGGGCGTATTTT. Translated, it gives CASSFLTSGAYF.

The chain is built from TRBV11-2 and TRBJ2-7; TRBD1 aligns across 10 bases. There are 14 residues in the CDR3. V gave up 4 bases and J gave up 2 bases; unmatched junction bases: 2. Germline V lookup: CDR1 SGHAT, CDR2 FQNNGV. CDR3 protein: CASSSGQGTYEQYF. In DNA form, the CDR3 reads TGTGCCAGCAGCTCGGGACAGGGGACCTACGAGCAGTACTTC.

The chain employs TRBV5-6 and TRBJ2-1, with D unresolved. Trimming stripped 0 bases from V and 7 bases from J, with 14 bases between. CDR1 and CDR2 from the germline V gene are SGHDT and YYEEEE. CDR3 size: 15 residues. CDR3 DNA sequence: TGTGCCAGCAGCTTGGGTGGCTCGCCTCTGAATGAGCAGTTCTTC. Translating gives CASSLGGSPLNEQFF.

Details on this clone: A read error may account for a junction end that differs from germline. This chain uses TRBV13 with TRBJ2-7, with 7 bases matching TRBD1. CDR3 size: 15 residues. CDR1 is PRHDT, CDR2 FYEKMQ, per germline (reference sequence). CDR3: CASSLGQALSYEQYF. The CDR3 DNA reads TGTGCCAGCAGCCTAGGACAGGCCCTCTCCTACGAGCAGTACTTC.

V usage is TRBV29-1 and J usage is TRBJ1-4, with D maybe TRBD1 (6 bases). Trimming removed 2 bases at V and 2 bases at J, with 6 bases between. Per the germline V gene, CDR1 is SQVTM and CDR2 is ANQGSEA. This CDR3 region has 13 residues. CDR3 region: CSVEQGTNEKLFF. CDR3 nucleotides: TGCAGCGTTGAACAGGGGACTAATGAAAAACTGTTTTTT.

V is TRBV27 and J is TRBJ2-1; D may match TRBD1 or TRBD2 (5 bases each). This CDR3 comprises 16 residues. Trimming took 0 bases from V and 2 from J, leaving 11 bases between them. From germline, CDR1 is MNHEY and CDR2 SMNVEV (reference sequence). This CDR3 reads CASSLSAGRAYNEQFF. Written as DNA, the CDR3 is TGTGCCAGCAGTTTATCGGCAGGGCGGGCCTACAATGAGCAGTTCTTC.

The V call is TRBV5-1, the J call TRBJ1-6, with TRBD1 matching over 9 bases. V trimming: 4 bases; J trimming: 4 bases; junction bases outside the gene matches: 6. This CDR3 has 16 residues. CDR1 is SGHRS, CDR2 YFSETQ, per germline. For the CDR3, the DNA is TGCGCCAGCAGCATCTGGACAGGGGCATATAATTCACCCCTCCACTTT. Amino acid sequence: CASSIWTGAYNSPLHF.

The gene calls are TRBV11-1 and TRBJ1-1, with a possible D match to TRBD1 (5 bases). Germline CDR1 and CDR2: SGHAT and FQDESV (reference sequence). The CDR3 contains 11 residues. Trimming left V 2 bases short and J 11 bases short, with 9 bases between. The chain's CDR3 is CASSLQGVAFF. The DNA for the CDR3 is TGTGCCAGCAGCTTACAAGGGGTGGCTTTCTTT. The whole variable domain, remainder taken from reference TRBV11-1 and TRBJ1-1, is EAEVAQSPRYKITEKSQAVAFWCDPISGHATLYWYRQILGQGPELLVQFQDESVVDDSQLPKDRFSAERLKGVDSTLKIQPAELGDSAMYLCASSLQGVAFFGQGTRLTVV.

The V call is TRBV6-6, the J call TRBJ2-7; a possible D gene is TRBD2 (5 bases). CDR1 is MNHNY, CDR2 SVGAGI, per germline (reference sequence). V lost 0 bases and J 2 bases, leaving 11 bases between the germline ends. The CDR3 is made up of 15 amino acids. The CDR3 sequence: CASSYSAEPAYEQYF. DNA for the CDR3: TGTGCCAGCAGTTACTCAGCGGAGCCGGCCTACGAGCAGTACTTC.

The chain links TRBV4-1 to TRBJ2-1, with TRBD2 matching over 11 bases. Unmatched junction bases numbered 5, after V lost 1 base and J lost 9 bases. This CDR3 is 15 amino acids long. Germline V gene data show CDR1 as MGHRA and CDR2 as YSYEKL. CDR3 sequence (DNA): TGCGCCAGCAGCCAAGCGACTAGCGGGACCGGTGAGCAGTTCTTC. This gives the protein CASSQATSGTGEQFF.

The chain combines TRBV9 with TRBJ2-1, with 8 bases that match TRBD2. After removal of 4 bases from V and 1 base from J, the junction contained 13 bases not matched to a gene. CDR1 SGDLS and CDR2 YYNGEE come from the germline V gene. The CDR3 is made up of 18 amino acids. The CDR3 sequence is CASSTNQGSGVSYNEQFF. DNA for the CDR3: TGTGCCAGCAGCACCAACCAGGGTAGCGGGGTTTCCTACAATGAGCAGTTCTTC.

This chain connects TRBV6-5 to TRBJ2-7; D unresolved. V lost 0 bases and J 3 bases, leaving 6 bases between the germline ends. CDR1 is MNHEY and CDR2 is SVGAGI in the germline V gene. The CDR3 sequence is 13 residues long. For the CDR3, the DNA is TGTGCCAGCAGTTACTCTACCCTCTACGAGCAGTACTTC. Its protein product is CASSYSTLYEQYF.